This paragraph covers one T cell receptor beta chain sequence. What antigen it recognizes has not been identified. No base quality information exists; no much larger clone differs at one position. From cysteine to phenylalanine, the CDR3 is 15 amino acids long. The retained sequence is limited to the CDR3, 45 bases, with the frame set at the first base. Via the germline V gene (reference sequence), CDR1 is SEHNR and CDR2 FQNEAQ. Trimming takes 2 bases from V and 1 base from J, and the germline ends sit 11 bases apart. These data originate in a study of post-analysis software for immune sequencing data (dated by TCRdb to between 2014 and 2016). Describing the broader study: Disease courses on record covered relapsing-remitting, secondary progressive and progressive-relapsing multiple sclerosis, though some patients had no subtype annotation. A subset of samples was prepared in parallel using single-end sample barcoding, then pooled and co-amplified after Illumina adapter ligation. The patient repertoires were set against about 12 previously published healthy control repertoires from donors whose ages ranged from roughly 6 to 26 years.

To demonstrate the VDJtools post-analysis software, the study profiled TCR beta repertoires from the peripheral blood of around 13 young patients with multiple sclerosis. The multiple sclerosis patients were children and adolescents ranging in age from roughly 6 to 15 years. What the work shows at the level of the full study, not this receptor alone: Direct clustering with F measure showed strong co-clustering of samples prepared in the same batch, prompting a batch-effect correction. The multiple sclerosis patient group was slightly younger than the control group. Four to six TRBV segments, including TRBV5-6, TRBV5-1 and TRBV20-1, were significantly more frequent in patients than controls. Normalized Chao1 diversity was significantly lower in multiple sclerosis patients than controls, suggesting substantial peripheral T-cell clonal expansion.

Receptors were amplified or captured by PCR. The sample was run on an Illumina HiSeq 2500. To reduce PCR and sequencing biases, unique molecular identifiers were built into the TCR beta cDNA libraries. About 500,000 cDNA molecules were obtained for every 1 to 10 million input T cells, so each molecule roughly corresponded to one T cell. The same protocol used for the earlier healthy control dataset was applied to prepare and sequence the patient libraries. Samples belonging to the same batch were prepared together, multiplexed and sequenced on a shared HiSeq lane. Concerning the study's data processing: Raw barcoded reads were processed with MIGEC, and single-read molecular identifier groups were discarded before consensus assembly and CDR3 extraction. VDJtools was used for post-analysis of the clonotype tables, with diversity normalized by down-sampling every dataset to the smallest sample size. Repertoire overlap clustering matched CDR3 amino acid but not nucleotide sequences to correct batch-related cross-sample contamination. TCRdb reran the public reads through fastp at Q25 and MiXCR, keeping productive beta chains. Entries are consolidated by CDR3 protein sequence, retaining the most common genes and DNA. These V and J calls rely on TCRdb rather than the paper's analysis. Here the sample has roughly 730,000 distinct CDR3 sequences; 30% occur a single time. The top ten clones comprise around 0.56% of the sample.

This sequence uses TRBV7-9 and TRBJ1-1; the D gene remains uncertain. Sequencing input: blood. The receptor comes from a girl aged 5-17 years with multiple sclerosis. The CDR3 region has the sequence CASSLNGTRNTEAFF. The nucleotide sequence is TGTGCCAGCAGCTTAAACGGTACCAGGAACACTGAAGCTTTCTTT.